This T cell receptor (beta chain) was documented in a study of blood T cell repertoires in COVID-19. About the research overall: Samples representing acute and convalescent COVID-19 were sourced from the United States, Italy and Spain.

In the original analysis: Estimated nucleated cell counts came from reference gene primer amplification. This table comes from immunoSEQ multiplex PCR, and its TCRdb copy is limited to in-frame clones, with some not included. V and J calls and clone size are copied from that table; D and trimming were computed from the DNA. The data show a few hundred thousand clones, roughly 85% seen once. This clone has a single count. The sequenced material came from peripheral blood. The receptor comes from a woman aged 18-29 years with acute or convalescent COVID-19.

CDR3 amino acids: CASSLAGGNQPQHF. The CDR3 DNA reads as TGTGCCAGCAGCCTAGCGGGGGGCAATCAGCCCCAGCATTTT. The rearrangement uses TRBV3-1 (or the pseudogene TRBV3-2) and TRBJ1-5, with a possible D match to TRBD1 (5 bases). Looked up from germline, CDR1 is LGHDT and CDR2 is YNNKEL (reference sequence). The CDR3 contains 14 residues. Trimming removed 4 bases at V and 2 bases at J, with 9 bases between.